This TCR beta chain was identified during a study of shared clonotypes between healthy human individuals. CD45RA-negative memory and CD45RA+ naive subsets were split from the CD4+ cells. Study-wide findings and caveats: Memory subsets generally showed lower estimated richness than naive subsets. Unshared clonotypes carried lower generation probabilities than those common to all four donors.

The V and J ends lost 6 bases and 7 bases, in that order; junction bases with no gene match: 10. From germline, CDR1 is SNHLY and CDR2 FYNNEI. The CDR3 has 16 residues. This clone was picked up one time. Its antigen remains unidentified. Execution of the assay was at deep level. The assay was immunoSEQ multiplex PCR, and TCRdb's table has in-frame clones only and misses some. The sample includes about 1 million clones, about 75% seen only once; the top ten take approximately 1.5%. Sample: memory CD4+ T cells sorted from blood. Subset of the sample: CD45RA-negative fraction. The receptor was isolated from a young man in good health. This sequence joins TRBV2 and TRBJ1-6; 9 positions agree with TRBD1. The CDR3 is CASRGTDRGVNSPLHF. The CDR3 nucleotides read TGTGCCAGCAGGGGAACCGACAGGGGGGTCAATTCACCCCTCCACTTT.